This TCR beta chain was obtained from a study of T cell responses to AZD1222 COVID-19 vaccine. Study outcomes and limitations: Sampling captured repertoires only after the peak T cell response.

Libraries were prepared by immunoSEQ multiplex PCR; TCRdb keeps only in-frame clonotypes and omits some of them. This table has some 79,000 clones, 70% to 90% appearing once. V dropped 0 bases and J dropped 7 bases, with 9 bases sitting between them. The CDR3 extends over 13 amino acids. The germline CDR1 and CDR2 sequences are GTSNPN and SVGIG (reference sequence). To note about this clone: Antigen unknown.

The sequence came from an adult who received the AZD1222 COVID-19 vaccine. The sample consisted of peripheral blood, taken 28 days after the second AZD1222 dose. The genes are TRBV30 and TRBJ1-4, with D uncertain. CDR3 nucleotides: TGTGCCTGGAGTGTTAGGCTCCCTGAAAAACTGTTTTTT. It yields the protein CAWSVRLPEKLFF.